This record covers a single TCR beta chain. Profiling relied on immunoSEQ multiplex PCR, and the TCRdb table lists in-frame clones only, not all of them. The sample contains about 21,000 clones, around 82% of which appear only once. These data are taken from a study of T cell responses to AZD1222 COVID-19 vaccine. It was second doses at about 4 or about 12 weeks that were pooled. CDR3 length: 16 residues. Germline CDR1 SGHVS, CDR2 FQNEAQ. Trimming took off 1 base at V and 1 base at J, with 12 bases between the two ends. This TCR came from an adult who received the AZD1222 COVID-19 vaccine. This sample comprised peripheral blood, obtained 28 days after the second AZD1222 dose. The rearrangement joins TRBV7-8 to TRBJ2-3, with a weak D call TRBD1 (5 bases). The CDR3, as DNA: TGTGCCAGCAGCTTAGGGGGCGTATCTGGCACAGATACGCAGTATTTT. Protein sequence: CASSLGGVSGTDTQYF.